These 31 T cell receptor beta chains were all obtained from the same sample, sequenced in a study of CD8+CD57+ T cells in acquired aplastic anemia. TCR beta VDJ and CDR3 profiles were obtained from a genomic DNA template. MiXCR, run by TCRdb on the reads, gives a single entry per CDR3 protein. The sample yields around 200,000 distinct CDR3 sequences, approximately 49% seen once. The sequenced sample was sorted CD4+, CD8+, or CD8+CD57+ T cells (not recorded which) from PBMCs. The receptors were gathered from a human donor in good health, serving as a control.

The chain employs TRBV15 and TRBJ2-7; the D gene could be TRBD1 or TRBD2 (5 bases each). This CDR3 spans 15 amino acids. Trimming shortened V by 4 bases and J by 6 bases, and 19 bases separated the two germline ends. CDR1 LNHNV and CDR2 YYDKDF come from the germline V gene (reference sequence). The CDR3 reads CATSTRRRGVSEQYF. CDR3 coding DNA: TGTGCCACCAGCACGCGTCGGAGAGGGGTCTCCGAGCAGTACTTC.

For this clonotype: The junction departs from the called germline gene at one end, perhaps through a read error. The CDR3 reads CAASREGSGGYEQYF. CDR3 DNA: TGTGCCGCCAGCAGAGAAGGTAGCGGGGGTTACGAGCAGTATTTT. This chain links TRBV15 with TRBJ2-3, with 9 bases aligning to TRBD2. The CDR3 consists of 15 residues. The germline gives CDR1 LNHNV, CDR2 YYDKDF (reference sequence). The full variable domain, its missing parts supplied by reference TRBV15 and TRBJ2-3, is DAMVIQNPRYQVTQFGKPVTLSCSQTLNHNVMYWYQQKSSQAPKLLFHYYDKDFNNEADTPDNFQSRRPNTSFCFLDIRSPGLGDTAMYLCAASREGSGGYEQYFGPGTRLTVL.

This clonotype was seen only once. The gene calls are TRBV3-1 and TRBJ2-1; D remains unclear. V was shortened by 7 bases and J by 9 bases, with 10 bases between the two germline ends. The CDR3 consists of 11 residues. The germline gives CDR1 LGHDT, CDR2 YNNKEL (reference sequence). The CDR3 here is CASIRNAEQFF. Here the CDR3 DNA reads TGTGCCAGCATCCGAAATGCTGAGCAGTTCTTC.

The chain couples TRBV7-6 to TRBJ1-4, with D hard to call. V was trimmed by 2 bases and J by 8 bases, leaving 12 bases between them. Per germline, CDR1 SGHVS and CDR2 FNYEAQ. This CDR3 is built from 14 residues. The CDR3 is CASSLRASWEKLFF. For the CDR3, the DNA is TGTGCCAGCAGCTTACGGGCCTCATGGGAAAAACTGTTTTTT.

This clonotype was seen ten or more times. V usage is TRBV3-1 and J usage is TRBJ2-7; 8 bases map to TRBD1. Trimming removed 1 base from V and 4 bases from J; junction bases left unmatched: 6. CDR3 length: 15 amino acids. Germline V lookup: CDR1 LGHDT, CDR2 YNNKEL (reference sequence). The CDR3 is CASSQGPGGRYEQYF. The CDR3 DNA follows: TGTGCCAGCAGCCAAGGTCCAGGGGGCAGGTACGAGCAGTACTTC.

This chain links TRBV5-5 with TRBJ2-1, with 8 positions matching TRBD1. Germline values: CDR1 SGHKS, CDR2 YYEKEE (reference sequence). The CDR3 totals 16 residues. V dropped 3 bases and J dropped 6; count of bases not matched to a gene: 11. The CDR3 loop reads CASSYTSRGLPNEQFF. CDR3 coding DNA: TGTGCCAGCAGCTACACTAGCAGGGGGCTACCCAATGAGCAGTTCTTC. The full variable domain, with the rest looked up from reference TRBV5-5 and TRBJ2-1, is DAGVTQSPTHLIKTRGQQVTLRCSPISGHKSVSWYQQVLGQGPQFIFQYYEKEERGRGNFPDRFSARQFPNYSSELNVNALLLGDSALYLCASSYTSRGLPNEQFFGPGTRLTVL.

The chain joins TRBV7-8 to TRBJ2-7; 10 bases match TRBD1. The V segment lost 6 bases and the J segment 0 bases; nucleotides outside the gene matches: 8. CDR3 length equals 16 residues. Looked up from germline, CDR1 is SGHVS and CDR2 is FQNEAQ. CDR3 region: CASRITGTGVSYEQYF. In nucleotides, the CDR3 is TGTGCCAGCAGGATCACCGGGACAGGGGTCTCCTACGAGCAGTACTTC.

The sample holds many counts of this clonotype. This chain uses TRBV11-3 with TRBJ1-1, with no clear D. This CDR3 contains 14 residues. Germline V CDR1 and CDR2: SGHNT, YENEEA. The germline V and J ends were trimmed by 3 bases and 0 bases, with 8 bases remaining between them. The CDR3 bases are TGTGCCAGCAGCTTGGACTCTGTGAACACTGAAGCTTTCTTT. Protein product: CASSLDSVNTEAFF.

This clonotype appeared many times. The rearrangement uses TRBV6-2 or TRBV6-3 and TRBJ1-2; the D is unclear. V was cut by 7 bases and J by 5 bases, with 17 bases left in between. There are 14 residues in the CDR3. Germline loops: CDR1 MNHEY, CDR2 SVGEGT. CDR3 sequence reads: CASTSRRAGYGYTF. The CDR3 DNA sequence: TGTGCCAGCACCTCACGGAGGGCCGGGTATGGCTACACCTTC.

J is TRBJ2-7 and V is TRBV19; maybe TRBD2 (6 bases). The CDR3 is 14 amino acids. Trimming cost V 3 bases and J 5 bases, with 14 bases left between them. Germline assignment: CDR1 LNHDA and CDR2 SQIVND (reference sequence). CDR3 coding DNA: TGTGCCAGTAGTATGTCCGGAGGGGTCGACGAGCAGTACTTC. It encodes CASSMSGGVDEQYF.

The J gene is TRBJ1-6, the V gene TRBV2; D gene uncertain. Germline assignment: CDR1 SNHLY and CDR2 FYNNEI. The CDR3 has 15 amino acids. Trimming pared 3 bases from V and 9 bases from J, leaving 15 bases between. The chain's CDR3 is CASSDVSAKGSPLHF. The CDR3 region has the DNA TGTGCCAGCAGTGACGTGAGTGCAAAGGGTTCACCCCTCCACTTT.

Concerning this clonotype: One base away lies a much larger clone, so this may be a sequencing read error. J is TRBJ1-1 and V is TRBV4-3; D uncertain. V was clipped by 0 bases and J by 6 bases, with 14 bases between them. From germline, CDR1 is LGHNA and CDR2 YSLEER. The CDR3 consists of 15 residues. This CDR3 is CASSQDGRINAEAFF. In DNA, the CDR3 is TGCGCCAGCAGCCAAGACGGCAGAATAAACGCTGAAGCTTTCTTT.

V is TRBV4-3 and J is TRBJ2-2; TRBD1 matches 9 bases. The CDR3 totals 18 residues. Germline V CDR1 and CDR2: LGHNA, YSLEER. J gave up 1 base and V 0 bases, and 6 bases lay outside the gene matches. The DNA for the CDR3 is TGCGCCAGCAGCCAAGAAGGGGTGGGACAGGGGAACACCGGGGAGCTGTTTTTT. As protein: CASSQEGVGQGNTGELFF.

This sequence joins TRBV29-1 and TRBJ1-1; 7 positions match TRBD1. CDR1 SQVTM and CDR2 ANQGSEA come from the germline V gene. V trimming: 6 bases; J trimming: 1 base; junction bases outside the gene matches: 2. The CDR3 spans 12 residues. The chain's CDR3 is CSVNRGNTEAFF. DNA for the CDR3: TGCAGCGTAAACAGGGGGAACACTGAAGCTTTCTTT. The whole variable domain, remainder taken from reference TRBV29-1 and TRBJ1-1, is SAVISQKPSRDICQRGTSLTIQCQVDSQVTMMFWYRQQPGQSLTLIATANQGSEATYESGFVIDKFPISRPNLTFSTLTVSNMSPEDSSIYLCSVNRGNTEAFFGQGTRLTVV.

This clonotype was counted a few times. V and J are TRBV12-3 or TRBV12-4 and TRBJ2-3; D gene uncertain. Trimming removed 6 bases at V and 3 bases at J, with 4 bases between. The CDR3 has 11 amino acids. CDR3 sequence: CASRWTDTQYF. The CDR3 DNA sequence: TGTGCCAGCAGATGGACAGATACGCAGTATTTT.

The chain recombines TRBV29-1 with TRBJ2-1, with TRBD2 matching 9 bases. J was trimmed by 1 base and V by 6 bases; bases with no gene match: 7. The CDR3 loop spans 15 amino acids. Germline lookup yields CDR1 SQVTM and CDR2 ANQGSEA. CDR3 coding DNA: TGCAGCGTAGGCTCGGCGGGGGGGTCCTACAATGAGCAGTTCTTC. Protein product: CSVGSAGGSYNEQFF.

This clonotype occurred many times. J is TRBJ2-1 and V is TRBV28, with 11 bases fitting TRBD2. Trimming cost V 7 bases and J 8 bases; bases outside gene matches: 13. Germline loops: CDR1 MDHEN, CDR2 SYDVKM. This CDR3 is built from 16 residues. The CDR3 loop is CASKGRSGGAWDEQFF. CDR3 in DNA: TGTGCCAGCAAGGGTCGTAGCGGGGGGGCCTGGGATGAGCAGTTCTTC.

The rearrangement joins TRBV7-2 to TRBJ2-1, with D perhaps matching TRBD1 (6 bases). The V end was cut by 3 bases, the J end by 8 bases, with 17 bases between. The CDR3 is 15 residues long. Germline assignment: CDR1 SGHTA and CDR2 FQGNSA. CDR3 bases: TGTGCCAGCAGCTTGGCACATAACAGGGTGGATGAGCAGTTCTTC. It specifies CASSLAHNRVDEQFF.

The chain couples TRBV20-1 to TRBJ2-1, with TRBD2 matching 11 bases. The V and J ends lost 3 bases and 7 bases, in that order; junction bases with no gene match: 2. The CDR3 is 13 residues long. The V gene's germline CDR1 is DFQATT and CDR2 SNEGSKA (reference sequence). The CDR3: CSASTSGGNEQFF. The CDR3 bases are TGCAGTGCTAGCACTAGCGGGGGAAATGAGCAGTTCTTC.

There are many counts of this clonotype. The genes are TRBV6-4 and TRBJ2-7; D might be TRBD1 (5 bases). With 4 bases removed from V and 3 bases from J, the gap between germline ends came to 10 bases. Germline V lookup: CDR1 MRHNA, CDR2 SNTAGT. The CDR3 runs 13 residues. CDR3 coding DNA: TGTGCCAGCAGTGTAGGGGCAAACTACGAGCAGTACTTC. Translated: CASSVGANYEQYF.

The chain uses TRBV7-9 and TRBJ2-7; the match to TRBD2 covers 9 bases. Losses at the gene ends were 4 bases for V and 4 bases for J; bases not matched to a gene: 11. CDR1 and CDR2 from the germline V gene are SEHNR and FQNEAQ (reference sequence). The CDR3 covers 16 residues. CDR3 residues: CASSSLPAGGGYEQYV. CDR3 in DNA: TGTGCCAGCAGCTCCCTACCAGCGGGGGGCGGGTACGAGCAGTACGTC.

The V and J genes are TRBV25-1 and TRBJ2-7; D is perhaps TRBD1 or TRBD2 (5 bases each). Germline V gives CDR1 MGHDK, CDR2 SYGVNS. V shed 6 bases and J shed 1 base, with 10 bases lying between them. CDR3 length equals 13 residues. CDR3 sequence (DNA): TGTGCCAGCAGGGGGGAGAGGTCCTACGAGCAGTACTTC. Translation gives CASRGERSYEQYF.

This clonotype was detected a few times. The rearrangement links TRBV6-2 or TRBV6-3 to TRBJ2-5; TRBD2 matches at 10 bases. The CDR3 spans 17 residues. Germline-derived CDR1 and CDR2 are MNHEY and SVGEGT. Unmatched junction bases numbered 9, after V lost 5 bases and J lost 0 bases. CDR3 sequence (DNA): TGTGCCAGCAGTCAAAGAAGTAGCGGGGGGTACCAAGAGACCCAGTACTTC. Encoded protein: CASSQRSSGGYQETQYF.

This chain joins TRBV5-1 and TRBJ2-7; D ambiguous. The V gene lost 0 bases and the J gene lost 10 bases, with 11 bases spanning the gap. Germline V lookup: CDR1 SGHRS, CDR2 YFSETQ. The length of the CDR3 is 12 residues. The CDR3 sequence is CASSLAIMFQYF. In DNA form, the CDR3 reads TGCGCCAGCAGCTTGGCGATAATGTTTCAGTACTTC.

There are a few counts of this clonotype. The rearrangement joins TRBV10-3 to TRBJ1-1; D possibly corresponds to TRBD1 (5 bases). Germline-derived CDR1 and CDR2 are ENHRY and SYGVKD. The CDR3 has 13 amino acids. The V end lost 10 bases, the J end lost 0 bases, and 12 bases lay between the germline ends. The CDR3 sequence: CATSGIMNTEAFF. The CDR3 DNA sequence: TGTGCCACGTCAGGGATAATGAACACTGAAGCTTTCTTT.

The chain uses TRBV19 and TRBJ1-2, with 7 bases fitting TRBD1. The CDR3 runs 16 residues. Germline V gene lookup returns CDR1 LNHDA and CDR2 SQIVND (reference sequence). V lost 4 bases, J lost 2 bases, and 10 bases stayed unmatched. The CDR3 coding sequence is TGTGCCAGTAGTACGGCAGGGGACAGCCTCAACTATGGCTACACCTTC. Protein product: CASSTAGDSLNYGYTF.

The chain couples TRBV10-2 to TRBJ2-7; D is unresolved. Germline lookup yields CDR1 WSHSY and CDR2 SAAADI. Trimming shortened V by 5 bases and J by 6 bases, and 14 bases separated the two germline ends. The length of the CDR3 is 13 residues. In nucleotides, the CDR3 is TGCGCCAGCAGTACTGGGCCGCTGGGCGAGCAGTACTTC. Translated, it gives CASSTGPLGEQYF.

This clonotype came up a few times. The rearrangement uses TRBV10-3 and TRBJ1-4; possibly TRBD1 for D (6 bases). Germline values: CDR1 ENHRY, CDR2 SYGVKD. CDR3 size: 16 residues. V was clipped by 2 bases and J by 6 bases, with 16 bases between them. Written as DNA, the CDR3 is TGTGCCATCAGTGAGGGGGCAGGGGTCGGGCATGAAAAACTGTTTTTT. It codes for CAISEGAGVGHEKLFF.

The CDR3 nucleotides read TGTGCCAGCAGTTACTCGAGCGGGGGGCAGGGTCAGCCCCAGCATTTT. Amino acids: CASSYSSGGQGQPQHF. V and J are TRBV6-5 and TRBJ1-5; D is possibly TRBD1 (6 bases). Per germline, CDR1 MNHEY and CDR2 SVGAGI. This CDR3 spans 16 amino acids. The V end lost 0 bases, the J end lost 6 bases, and 15 bases lay between the germline ends.

This sequence joins TRBV6-7 and TRBJ1-4; weak D call: TRBD1 (5 bases). TRBV6-7 is classed as an ORF, of uncertain function. With 5 bases removed from V and 8 bases from J, the gap between germline ends came to 27 bases. The CDR3 consists of 18 residues. CDR3 sequence (DNA): TGTGCCAGCAGTCGGGTCGACACCATCCAGGGAGGAAACGAAAAACTGTTTTTT. Residues: CASSRVDTIQGGNEKLFF.

This clonotype was counted a few times. The chain recombines TRBV7-9 with TRBJ2-7, with unresolved D. CDR3 length equals 15 residues. Germline-derived CDR1 and CDR2 are SEHNR and FQNEAQ (reference sequence). Trimming left V 0 bases short and J 1 base short, with 10 bases between. CDR3 coding DNA: TGTGCCAGCAGCTTAGCCCAGGAGTATTCCTACGAGCAGTACTTC. This encodes CASSLAQEYSYEQYF.